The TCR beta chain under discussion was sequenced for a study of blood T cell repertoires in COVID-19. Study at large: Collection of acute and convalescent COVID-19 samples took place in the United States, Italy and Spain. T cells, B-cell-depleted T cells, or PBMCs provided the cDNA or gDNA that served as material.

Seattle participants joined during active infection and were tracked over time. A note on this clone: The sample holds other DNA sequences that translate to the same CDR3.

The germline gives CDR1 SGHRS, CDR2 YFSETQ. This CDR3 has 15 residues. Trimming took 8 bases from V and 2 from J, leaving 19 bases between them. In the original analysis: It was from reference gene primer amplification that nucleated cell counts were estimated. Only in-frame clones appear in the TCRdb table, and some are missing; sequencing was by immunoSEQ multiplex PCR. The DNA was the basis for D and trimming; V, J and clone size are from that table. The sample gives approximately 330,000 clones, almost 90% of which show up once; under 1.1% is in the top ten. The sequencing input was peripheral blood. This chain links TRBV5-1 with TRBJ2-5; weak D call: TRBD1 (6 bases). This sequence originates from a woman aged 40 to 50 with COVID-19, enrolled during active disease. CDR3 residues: CASSPGQLIQETQYF. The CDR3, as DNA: TGCGCCAGTAGTCCTGGACAGTTAATTCAAGAGACCCAGTACTTC.